This TCR beta chain was captured in a study of response to subunit inactivated influenza vaccine. Findings and limits, study-wide: With each seasonal influenza vaccination, the authors suggested, few new T cells are recruited.

Trimming took off 4 bases at V and 0 bases at J, with 12 bases between the two ends. The CDR3 runs 15 residues. Germline V gene sequence: CDR1 LNHNV, CDR2 YYDKDF (reference sequence). MiXCR, run by TCRdb on the RT-PCR reads, gives a single entry per CDR3 protein. The sample has about 190,000 distinct CDR3 sequences; roughly an eighth are singletons. A remark on this clonotype: Its antigen is undetermined.

Specimen: CD8+ T cells sorted from PBMCs, collected 4 to 6 days after vaccination. This rearrangement joins TRBV15 to TRBJ1-1, with D tentatively TRBD1 (6 bases). This receptor was obtained from a middle-aged man who received an inactivated influenza vaccine. DNA for the CDR3: TGTGCCACCAGCACATGGACAGCTATGAACACTGAAGCTTTCTTT. This sequence encodes CATSTWTAMNTEAFF. Full variable domain (missing parts from reference TRBV15 and TRBJ1-1): DAMVIQNPRYQVTQFGKPVTLSCSQTLNHNVMYWYQQKSSQAPKLLFHYYDKDFNNEADTPDNFQSRRPNTSFCFLDIRSPGLGDTAMYLCATSTWTAMNTEAFFGQGTRLTVV.